This T cell receptor beta chain was sequenced in a study of blood T cell repertoires in COVID-19. Two negative PCRs, clearance, or symptom resolution were required of recovered Cohort 3 donors. Clones were sequenced by immunoSEQ multiplex PCR, and TCRdb holds only the in-frame ones, with some missing. Found here are approximately 280,000 clones, 85% of them singletons; the top ten hold about 2.5%. The trim removed 3 bases at V and 5 bases at J, leaving 2 bases unmatched. The CDR3 loop spans 14 amino acids. Germline V lookup: CDR1 SNHLY, CDR2 FYNNEI. This receptor was taken from a woman in her 50s who had recovered from COVID-19. This rearrangement joins TRBV2 to TRBJ1-2, with 11 bases matching TRBD1. The sequencing sample was made of PBMCs or T cells enriched from blood (not recorded which). This chain's CDR3 is CASSDGTGGYGYTF. CDR3 nucleotide sequence: TGTGCCAGCAGTGATGGGACAGGGGGTTATGGCTACACCTTC.